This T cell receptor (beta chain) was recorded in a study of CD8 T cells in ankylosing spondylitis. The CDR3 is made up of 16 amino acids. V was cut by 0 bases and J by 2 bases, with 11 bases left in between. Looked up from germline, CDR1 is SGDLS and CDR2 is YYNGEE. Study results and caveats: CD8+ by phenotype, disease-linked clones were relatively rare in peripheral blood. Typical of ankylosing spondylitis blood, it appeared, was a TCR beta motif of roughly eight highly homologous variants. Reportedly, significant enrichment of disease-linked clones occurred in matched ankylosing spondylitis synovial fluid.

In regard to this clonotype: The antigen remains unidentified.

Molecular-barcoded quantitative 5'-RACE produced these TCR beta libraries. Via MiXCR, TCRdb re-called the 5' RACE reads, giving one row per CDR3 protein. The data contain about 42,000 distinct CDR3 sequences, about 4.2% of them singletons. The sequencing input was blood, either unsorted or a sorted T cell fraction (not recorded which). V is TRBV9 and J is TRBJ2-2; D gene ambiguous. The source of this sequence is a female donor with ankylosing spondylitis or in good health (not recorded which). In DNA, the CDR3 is TGTGCCAGCAGCGTAGCTAGTCGGTACAACACCGGGGAGCTGTTTTTT. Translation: CASSVASRYNTGELFF.